Shown below are 7 T cell receptor beta chains from a single sample sequenced in a study of response to subunit inactivated influenza vaccine. TCRdb used MiXCR to reprocess the RT-PCR reads, holding one entry per CDR3 protein. Here the sample spans roughly 500,000 distinct CDR3 sequences, over 25% being singletons. The sample was CD4+ T cells sorted from PBMCs, taken 4 to 6 days after vaccination. The receptors were sampled from a man between 50 and 59 years old who received an inactivated influenza vaccine.

V is TRBV28 and J is TRBJ1-6; a possible D gene is TRBD1 (5 bases). Germline V gene data show CDR1 as MDHEN and CDR2 as SYDVKM. The CDR3 covers 15 residues. V gave up 6 bases and J gave up 6 bases, with 15 bases separating them. The CDR3 sequence: CASRGGDRLNSPLHF. CDR3 DNA sequence: TGTGCCAGCAGGGGGGGGGACCGTCTTAATTCACCCCTCCACTTT.

This clonotype was detected a few times. V usage is TRBV7-9 and J usage is TRBJ2-1; 7 bases line up with TRBD1. Germline CDR1 reads SEHNR; CDR2 reads FQNEAQ (reference sequence). This CDR3 has 16 residues. Trimming took 3 bases from V and 5 from J; bases not matched to a gene: 10. The CDR3 bases are TGTGCCAGCAGCTTCTCGGGACAGCTCAAAAACAATGAGCAGTTCTTC. Translated, it gives CASSFSGQLKNNEQFF.

The genes are TRBV20-1 and TRBJ2-7, with D possibly being TRBD1 or TRBD2 (6 bases each). Between the trimmed V and J ends, which lost 2 bases and 4 bases, there was a span of 18 bases. Germline CDR1 and CDR2: DFQATT and SNEGSKA (reference sequence). The CDR3 is 15 residues long. The CDR3 loop is CSARSERGPVYEQYF. The CDR3 coding sequence is TGCAGTGCTAGAAGCGAACGGGGGCCGGTATACGAGCAGTACTTC.

The chain employs TRBV6-2 or TRBV6-3 and TRBJ1-5; no clear D. The CDR3 extends over 13 amino acids. Germline assignment: CDR1 MNHEY and CDR2 SVGEGT. The V and J ends lost 0 bases and 6 bases respectively, with 6 bases between them. Here the CDR3 reads CASSYSTRQPQHF. The DNA for the CDR3 is TGTGCCAGCAGTTACTCGACGCGTCAGCCCCAGCATTTT.

This clonotype was recorded a few times. The chain uses TRBV4-2 and TRBJ2-7, with 11 positions matching TRBD2. Trimming removed 4 bases from V and 3 bases from J; junction bases left unmatched: 8. Germline CDR1 and CDR2: LGHNA and YNFKEQ. This CDR3 has 16 residues. Here the CDR3 reads CASSRGGTSGNYEQYF. As DNA, the CDR3 is TGTGCCAGCAGCCGGGGAGGGACTAGCGGCAACTACGAGCAGTACTTC.

The chain couples TRBV20-1 to TRBJ2-7; 7 bases fit TRBD1. Per germline, CDR1 DFQATT and CDR2 SNEGSKA (reference sequence). The CDR3 covers 15 residues. After removal of 0 bases from V and 5 bases from J, the junction contained 10 bases not matched to a gene. The CDR3 bases are TGCAGTGCTAGAGATCTAAGACGACAGGGCAACGAGCAGTACTTC. Its translation: CSARDLRRQGNEQYF.

The CDR3 bases are TGTGCCAGCAGGGACAGGGCGATCGGGGAGCTGTTTTTT. Encoded protein: CASRDRAIGELFF. The chain carries TRBV2 and TRBJ2-2; 8 nucleotides align to TRBD1. The CDR3 totals 13 residues. Germline CDR1 reads SNHLY; CDR2 reads FYNNEI. The V segment lost 6 bases and the J segment 7 bases; nucleotides outside the gene matches: 4.